The clone carrying this T cell receptor (beta chain) has a single count. These data originate in a study of blood T cell repertoires in COVID-19. Study information: Collection of acute and convalescent COVID-19 samples took place in the United States, Italy and Spain. T cells, B-cell-depleted T cells, or PBMCs supplied cDNA or gDNA.

In the original analysis: Reference gene primers were amplified, and this amplification served to estimate nucleated cell counts. The repertoire was sequenced with immunoSEQ multiplex PCR; TCRdb's copy has only in-frame clones and lacks some. The DNA was the basis for D and trimming; V, J and clone size are from that table. The sample consists of under 95,000 clones, around 87% of them appearing once. Germline CDR1 and CDR2: LNHNV and YYDKDF (reference sequence). The CDR3 is made up of 16 amino acids. Trimming removed 0 bases at V and 0 bases at J, with 9 bases between. Sequenced input: peripheral blood. This TCR was recovered from a human donor with acute or convalescent COVID-19. The donor label of this sample is uncertain. The chain is built from TRBV15 and TRBJ1-5; D not certain. The CDR3: CATSRDTASSNQPQHF. CDR3 bases: TGTGCCACCAGCAGAGATACAGCCTCTAGCAATCAGCCCCAGCATTTT.